The clone carrying this TCR beta chain has just a few counts. The antigen remains undetermined. The data derive from a study of CD8 T cells in Susac syndrome. Whole-study findings and limits: By the study's own acknowledgment, its TCR sequencing and HLA analysis included relatively few individuals.

The CDR3 runs to 13 residues. Germline CDR1 and CDR2: SGHDN and FVKESK. V dropped 1 base and J dropped 5 bases, with 8 bases sitting between them. An input of roughly 0.5 to 1 ug of RNA was subjected to reverse transcription using random hexamers. immunoSEQ multiplex PCR amplified TCR beta CDR3 across 54 Vbeta, 13 Jbeta. TCRdb reanalysed the immunoSEQ multiplex PCR reads using MiXCR and keeps one entry per CDR3 protein. This table holds about 160,000 distinct CDR3 sequences, just over 90% found once. TEMRA cells were FACS-enriched and CD8+ and CD4+ T cells negatively isolated. This receptor was obtained from a human donor in good health. The specimen was CD4+ T cells from PBMCs. The rearrangement uses TRBV14 and TRBJ2-5; D uncertain. CDR3 DNA: TGTGCCAGCAGCCAAGGGGTCGGGGAGACCCAGTACTTC. Protein sequence: CASSQGVGETQYF.